This T cell receptor (beta chain) originates from a study of blood T cells in healthy people across ages. Points from the study as a whole: TCR beta diversity was tightly associated with the proportion of naive T cells. The unknown donor CMV status may have confounded expanded clonotype changes.

Primed by a sample-barcoded 5' primer and a J-beta primer mix, a second PCR proceeded for 7 to 11 cycles. TCRdb recomputed calls from the 5' RACE reads with MiXCR, one row per CDR3 protein. Found here are approximately 900,000 distinct CDR3 sequences, about 48% of them singletons; the top ten hold around an eighth. The germline V and J ends were trimmed by 11 bases and 4 bases, with 18 bases remaining between them. CDR1 is MDHEN and CDR2 is SYDVKM in the germline V gene. The CDR3 sequence is 14 residues long. Points on this clonotype: Its matching antigen is unknown.

V is TRBV28 and J is TRBJ2-1; D unclear. The TCR sequence derives from a man aged 25 to 40 in good health. Sequencing was done on a sample of blood. The CDR3: CASKGPTEYNEQFF. CDR3 DNA: TGTGCCTCCAAGGGTCCCACTGAATACAATGAGCAGTTCTTC.